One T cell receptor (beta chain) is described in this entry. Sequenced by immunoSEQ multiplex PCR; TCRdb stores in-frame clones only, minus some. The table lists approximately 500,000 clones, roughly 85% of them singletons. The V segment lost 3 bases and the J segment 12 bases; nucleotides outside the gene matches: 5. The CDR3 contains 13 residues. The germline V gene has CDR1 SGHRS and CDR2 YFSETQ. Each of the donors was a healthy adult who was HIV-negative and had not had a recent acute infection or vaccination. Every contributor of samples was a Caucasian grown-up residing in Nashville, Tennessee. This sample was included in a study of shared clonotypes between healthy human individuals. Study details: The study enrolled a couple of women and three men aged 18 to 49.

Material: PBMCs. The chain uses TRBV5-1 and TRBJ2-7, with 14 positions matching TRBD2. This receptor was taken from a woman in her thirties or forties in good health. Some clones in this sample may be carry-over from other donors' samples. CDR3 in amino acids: CASSSGTSGSRYF. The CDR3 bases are TGCGCCAGCAGCTCAGGGACTAGCGGGAGTCGGTACTTC.